The clone carrying this TCR beta chain appeared many times. CDR1 SGHRS and CDR2 YFSETQ come from the germline V gene. V gave up 4 bases and J gave up 4 bases; unmatched junction bases: 14. This CDR3 spans 17 amino acids. The data stem from a study of T cells in Graves' hyperthyroidism and ophthalmopathy. Study summary: At initial diagnosis, before any treatment had begun, peripheral blood was obtained.

Template material for amplifying TCR beta CDR3 regions consisted of RNA transcripts. An initial round of RT-PCR targeting the TCR CDR3 relied on the HTBI primer set. A single record per CDR3 protein comes from TCRdb applying MiXCR to the multiplex PCR reads. The table has approximately 640,000 distinct CDR3 sequences, roughly 17% seen once. The V gene is TRBV5-1, the J gene TRBJ2-1, with 7 bases lining up with TRBD2. The sample was blood. This TCR came from a woman aged 25 to 45 with Graves' hyperthyroidism. CDR3 nucleotides: TGCGCCAGCAGCCCAGGCTCCCTTGCGGGAGCTTACAATGAGCAGTTCTTC. This sequence encodes CASSPGSLAGAYNEQFF.